This T cell receptor (beta chain) was sequenced in a study of blood T cell repertoires in COVID-19. Study at large: Samples of COVID-19 (acute and convalescent) were obtained from the United States, Italy and Spain. PBMCs, B-cell-depleted T cells, or T cells were the source of the cDNA or gDNA that made up the material.

The CDR3 runs 16 residues. V trimming: 0 bases; J trimming: 3 bases; junction bases outside the gene matches: 9. The germline V gene encodes CDR1 GTSNPN and CDR2 SVGIG (reference sequence). Sequencing was performed with immunoSEQ multiplex PCR; in TCRdb, only in-frame clones are kept and a portion is missing. The repertoire includes over 200,000 clones, 88% of them detected once, and 2.5% to 3.5% sits in the top ten. Sequenced sample: peripheral blood. The chain combines TRBV30 with TRBJ2-7; 9 nucleotides align to TRBD1. The sequence was obtained from a woman in her sixties or seventies with acute or convalescent COVID-19. The CDR3 here is CAWSVGIGTGNYEQYF. In DNA form, the CDR3 reads TGTGCCTGGAGTGTAGGCATCGGGACAGGGAACTACGAGCAGTACTTC.